This T cell receptor (beta chain) was captured by sequencing in a study of T-cell reconstitution after alpha-beta-depleted transplantation in children. The CDR3 runs to 20 residues. CDR1 and CDR2 from the germline V gene are SGHTA and FQGTGA. V lost 0 bases and J lost 6; bases outside the gene matches: 20. Whole-study findings and limits: Some patients' high day-60 TCRbeta diversity was attributed to recipient cells surviving conditioning. Most T-cell counts and diversity one year after the transplant came from T cells that were newly produced. Several hundred expanded graft clones reportedly gave rise to the alpha-beta T cells present about two months after transplant.

Unique molecular identifiers featured in how the TCRbeta library was prepared. TCRdb called the PCR reads again in MiXCR, with one record for every CDR3 protein. The sample holds a few hundred thousand distinct CDR3 sequences, 23% seen once. Comments on this clonotype: Its antigen remains unknown.

This rearrangement joins TRBV7-3 to TRBJ2-1, with TRBD2 matching over 7 bases. The sample in question was PBMCs, mostly from graft donor cells, obtained 180 days after TCRalphabeta/CD19-depleted stem cell transplant. This receptor was obtained from a male patient under 18 who had a stem cell transplant for acute lymphoblastic leukemia, so the T cells may come from the graft donor. CDR3 DNA: TGTGCCAGCAGCTTAACGAGGACACAGGCGTTGGCTAGCGGTTCCAATGAGCAGTTCTTC. Encoded protein: CASSLTRTQALASGSNEQFF.